This T cell receptor (beta chain) appears in the sequencing data of a study of blood T cell repertoires in COVID-19. Profiling relied on immunoSEQ multiplex PCR, and the TCRdb table lists in-frame clones only, not all of them. Of about 330,000 clones in the sample, about 90% were seen once. The receptor comes from a woman aged 25 to 39 who had recovered from COVID-19. Sample: PBMCs or T cells enriched from blood (not recorded which).

As DNA, the CDR3 is TGTGCCAGCAGCTTAGGGGCCGGCCAGCCCCAGCATTTT. Amino acids: CASSLGAGQPQHF. The rearrangement joins TRBV7-3 to TRBJ1-5; D possibly corresponds to TRBD1 (5 bases). From germline, CDR1 is SGHTA and CDR2 FQGTGA. The CDR3 is 13 residues long. Trimming left V 2 bases short and J 7 bases short, with 9 bases between. The full variable domain, rest sourced from reference TRBV7-3 and TRBJ1-5, is GAGVSQTPSNKVTEKGKYVELRCDPISGHTALYWYRQSLGQGPEFLIYFQGTGAADDSGLPNDRFFAVRPEGSVSTLKIQRTERGDSAVYLCASSLGAGQPQHFGDGTRLSIL.